Following are 28 T cell receptor beta chains from one sample sequenced in a study of blood T cells in healthy people across ages. Combining a sample-barcoded 5' primer with a J-beta primer mix, a second PCR ran for roughly 7 to 12 cycles. TCRdb re-derived calls from the 5' RACE reads in MiXCR, one entry per CDR3 protein. The sample holds almost 800,000 distinct CDR3 sequences, 58% seen once. Material: blood. The receptors here all came from a man between 25 and 39 years old in good health.

The V gene is TRBV4-3, the J gene TRBJ1-1, with 7 bases matching TRBD1. V shed 2 bases and J 8 bases; nucleotides not matched to a gene: 5. Germline CDR1 LGHNA, CDR2 YSLEER. This CDR3 spans 13 amino acids. Here the CDR3 reads CASSQYGDSEAFF. The CDR3 region has the DNA TGCGCCAGCAGCCAATATGGGGACAGCGAAGCTTTCTTT.

In its sample, this clonotype was seen once. The chain employs TRBV5-1 and TRBJ2-7; no definite D call. Between the trimmed V and J ends, which lost 1 base and 7 bases, there was a span of 21 bases. The CDR3 covers 16 residues. CDR1 is SGHRS, CDR2 YFSETQ, per germline. The CDR3 DNA sequence: TGCGCCAGCAGCTTGACCCTAACGAGCTCCTACAATGAGCAGTACTTC. It is translated as CASSLTLTSSYNEQYF.

The chain couples TRBV20-1 to TRBJ2-1, with D possibly being TRBD2 (7 bases). Trimming shortened V by 3 bases and J by 4 bases, and 19 bases separated the two germline ends. CDR1 is DFQATT and CDR2 is SNEGSKA in the germline V gene (reference sequence). The CDR3 contains 16 residues. For the CDR3, the DNA is TGCAGTGCTAGGGGGGGGGACGGGACATGGTACAATGAGCAGTTCTTC. Protein product: CSARGGDGTWYNEQFF.

V and J are TRBV7-2 and TRBJ1-5; D possibly corresponds to TRBD1 (5 bases). Germline values: CDR1 SGHTA, CDR2 FQGNSA. The length of the CDR3 is 16 residues. The germline V and J ends were trimmed by 2 bases and 0 bases, with 11 bases remaining between them. The CDR3 DNA reads TGTGCCAGCAGCTTAATGGGCGGGGGTAGCAATCAGCCCCAGCATTTT. Encoded protein: CASSLMGGGSNQPQHF.

This chain links TRBV5-1 with TRBJ2-1; D call uncertain. Per germline, CDR1 SGHRS and CDR2 YFSETQ. With 0 bases removed from V and 8 bases from J, the gap between germline ends came to 12 bases. CDR3 length: 14 residues. In nucleotides, the CDR3 is TGCGCCAGCAGCTTGGTAGCACGGCTCTATGAGCAGTTCTTC. Translating it yields CASSLVARLYEQFF.

The sample holds one count of this clonotype. The J gene is TRBJ2-1, the V gene TRBV30; 11 bases align to TRBD2. CDR1 and CDR2 from the germline V gene are GTSNPN and SVGIG (reference sequence). The junction had 7 bases not matched to a gene; V was cut back by 6 bases and J by 6 bases. The CDR3 runs to 14 residues. CDR3 amino acids: CACRLAGLLNEQFF. DNA of the CDR3: TGTGCCTGCCGACTAGCGGGGCTCCTCAATGAGCAGTTCTTC.

This clonotype came up a few times. The rearrangement uses TRBV7-9 and TRBJ1-2; no clear D. Trimming cost V 3 bases and J 7 bases, with 9 bases left between them. Germline V lookup: CDR1 SEHNR, CDR2 FQNEAQ (reference sequence). The CDR3 spans 12 residues. Here the CDR3 reads CASSFPNGGYTF. The CDR3 DNA sequence: TGTGCCAGCAGCTTCCCTAACGGTGGCTACACCTTC.

The J gene is TRBJ2-7, the V gene TRBV7-6, with 7 nucleotides matching TRBD2. V lost 1 base to trimming and J lost 6 bases; unmatched junction nucleotides: 15. CDR3 length: 17 residues. CDR1 SGHVS and CDR2 FNYEAQ come from the germline V gene. DNA of the CDR3: TGTGCCAGCAGCTTAGGAGCGGGGCGTGAGAGGGTCTCCGAGCAGTACTTC. Translating gives CASSLGAGRERVSEQYF.

This clonotype was detected a few times. The chain employs TRBV7-9 and TRBJ2-4; TRBD1 aligns across 8 bases. Trimming cost V 6 bases and J 0 bases; bases outside gene matches: 10. CDR3 length equals 17 residues. Germline V gene lookup returns CDR1 SEHNR and CDR2 FQNEAQ (reference sequence). In DNA form, the CDR3 reads TGTGCCAGCAGGGGGACAGGTGCGGGTCTAGCCAAAAACATTCAGTACTTC. It is translated as CASRGTGAGLAKNIQYF.

V usage is TRBV6-6 and J usage is TRBJ1-2; no firm D call. Germline V lookup: CDR1 MNHNY, CDR2 SVGAGI (reference sequence). Trimming stripped 0 bases from V and 0 bases from J, with 11 bases between. CDR3 length equals 16 residues. In DNA, the CDR3 is TGTGCCAGCAGTTACTCAGAGGGCAGAACTAACTATGGCTACACCTTC. It encodes CASSYSEGRTNYGYTF.

The chain employs TRBV20-1 and TRBJ1-2; D is ambiguous. Germline V CDR1 and CDR2: DFQATT, SNEGSKA (reference sequence). The CDR3 extends over 13 amino acids. Trimming took 8 bases from V and 8 from J, leaving 21 bases between them. CDR3 protein: CSTLLGRNLGYTF. The CDR3 DNA is TGCAGTACGTTGCTGGGGAGAAACTTAGGCTACACCTTC.

This clonotype turned up a few times. The V call is TRBV7-2, the J call TRBJ1-4, with a possible D match to TRBD1 (6 bases). The length of the CDR3 is 16 residues. V lost 5 bases and J lost 4, with 17 bases in between. Germline V CDR1 and CDR2: SGHTA, FQGNSA. CDR3 loop: CASSVKTGTYNEKLFF. In nucleotides, the CDR3 is TGTGCCAGCAGCGTAAAAACAGGGACCTATAATGAAAAACTGTTTTTT.

The chain is built from TRBV7-2 and TRBJ2-7; no firm D call. Germline CDR1 reads SGHTA; CDR2 reads FQGNSA. The CDR3 covers 14 residues. Trimming cost V 4 bases and J 0 bases, with 10 bases left between them. CDR3 region: CASSSKIGSYEQYF. CDR3 DNA: TGTGCCAGCAGCTCCAAAATCGGCTCCTACGAGCAGTACTTC.

The chain uses TRBV12-3 or TRBV12-4 and TRBJ1-1; D might be TRBD1 (5 bases). Trimming stripped 7 bases from V and 4 bases from J, with 13 bases between. The CDR3 runs 13 residues. CDR3 residues: CASTLGVGTEAFF. CDR3 bases: TGTGCCAGCACTCTGGGGGTCGGCACTGAAGCTTTCTTT.

This chain uses TRBV9 with TRBJ2-1; 11 nucleotides match TRBD2. CDR3 size: 15 residues. Germline CDR1 and CDR2: SGDLS and YYNGEE. V was pared by 4 bases and J by 7 bases, with 7 bases of the junction left unmatched. The CDR3 here is CASSPAGLAVNEQFF. CDR3 bases: TGTGCCAGCAGCCCAGCGGGACTAGCGGTTAATGAGCAGTTCTTC.

The chain combines TRBV20-1 with TRBJ2-5; TRBD2 matches 7 bases. The length of the CDR3 is 16 residues. In germline, CDR1 is DFQATT, CDR2 SNEGSKA (reference sequence). Trimming cost V 1 base and J 11 bases; bases outside gene matches: 19. The CDR3 nucleotides are TGCAGTGCTAGAGCCGCCGGGACTAACTACTTTAATGAGCAGTACTTC. As protein: CSARAAGTNYFNEQYF.

The chain links TRBV6-6 to TRBJ1-5, with D hard to call. Between the trimmed V and J ends, which lost 4 bases and 4 bases, there was a span of 8 bases. This CDR3 is 13 amino acids long. Germline values: CDR1 MNHNY, CDR2 SVGAGI (reference sequence). The CDR3 spells CASSSGRNQPQHF. In nucleotides, the CDR3 is TGTGCCAGCAGTTCCGGAAGGAATCAGCCCCAGCATTTT.

In this sample, this clonotype turned up a few times. The rearrangement uses TRBV20-1 and TRBJ2-7; D unresolved. V lost 1 base and J 0 bases, leaving 7 bases between the germline ends. Germline V lookup: CDR1 DFQATT, CDR2 SNEGSKA (reference sequence). The CDR3 runs 13 residues. The CDR3, as DNA: TGCAGTGCTAGAGGCACGGCCTCCTACGAGCAGTACTTC. It encodes CSARGTASYEQYF.

The chain uses TRBV27 and TRBJ2-4, with D unclear. TRBJ2-5 matches the DNA end more closely, so the J call is doubtful. The germline CDR1 and CDR2 sequences are MNHEY and SMNVEV (reference sequence). The CDR3 has 13 residues. The CDR3 loop is CASSLWGPETQYF. The CDR3 nucleotides are TGTGCCAGCAGTTTATGGGGTCCGGAGACCCAGTACTTC.

This sequence joins TRBV27 and TRBJ1-2; D is perhaps TRBD1 (5 bases). Germline CDR1 is MNHEY and CDR2 is SMNVEV (reference sequence). Trimming took off 3 bases at V and 2 bases at J, with 7 bases between the two ends. The CDR3 extends over 13 amino acids. The CDR3 sequence: CASSFRGNYGYTF. CDR3 bases: TGTGCCAGCAGTTTCCGGGGCAACTATGGCTACACCTTC.

This chain links TRBV5-1 with TRBJ1-1, with unresolved D. Germline V lookup: CDR1 SGHRS, CDR2 YFSETQ. The CDR3 covers 15 residues. V lost 1 base, J lost 3 bases, and 13 bases lay in between. The CDR3 nucleotides are TGCGCCAGCAGCTTGATTTACAGAGAATACACTGAAGCTTTCTTT. It specifies CASSLIYREYTEAFF.

This chain links TRBV6-4 with TRBJ2-7, with 9 bases fitting TRBD1. The CDR3 is made up of 12 amino acids. Germline CDR1 and CDR2: MRHNA and SNTAGT. V shed 9 bases and J 11 bases; nucleotides not matched to a gene: 11. The CDR3: CARTPGQGRKYF. CDR3 nucleotide sequence: TGTGCCAGGACGCCGGGACAGGGAAGAAAGTACTTC.

This clonotype was picked up a small number of times. J is TRBJ1-5 and V is TRBV20-1; unclear D gene. The germline V gene encodes CDR1 DFQATT and CDR2 SNEGSKA (reference sequence). The CDR3 runs 12 residues. The CDR3 DNA is TGCAGCTTAGGGAAAAGTGGCCAGCCCCAGCATTTT. It yields the protein CSLGKSGQPQHF.

This chain links TRBV4-2 with TRBJ2-7, with D possibly TRBD2 on 5 matching bases. Trimming shortened V by 2 bases and J by 2 bases, and 13 bases separated the two germline ends. This CDR3 is built from 15 residues. CDR1 LGHNA and CDR2 YNFKEQ come from the germline V gene. As DNA, the CDR3 is TGTGCCAGCAGCCAACGGGGTCCCGGACCCTACGAGCAGTACTTC. Encoded protein: CASSQRGPGPYEQYF.

V and J are TRBV27 and TRBJ2-7, with 7 positions matching TRBD2. The CDR3 loop spans 13 amino acids. The J segment lost 2 bases and the V segment lost 8 bases, leaving 6 bases of the junction unmatched. CDR1 is MNHEY and CDR2 is SMNVEV in the germline V gene (reference sequence). The CDR3 loop is CASAGDYTYEQYF. The CDR3 DNA reads as TGTGCCAGCGCGGGGGACTATACCTACGAGCAGTACTTC.

This clonotype was found a few times. V is TRBV15 and J is TRBJ1-2; D possibly corresponds to TRBD1 (6 bases). The CDR3 loop spans 15 amino acids. The germline V gene has CDR1 LNHNV and CDR2 YYDKDF (reference sequence). Trimming left V 0 bases short and J 0 bases short, with 8 bases between. CDR3 bases: TGTGCCACCAGCAGAGATCCAGGGGCTAACTATGGCTACACCTTC. It encodes CATSRDPGANYGYTF.

The rearrangement links TRBV29-1 to TRBJ2-5; 8 nucleotides line up with TRBD1. CDR1 is SQVTM and CDR2 is ANQGSEA in the germline V gene. This CDR3 contains 13 residues. The CDR3 DNA is TGCAGTGTGGACAGGGCCGAGGGGGAGACCCAGTACTTC. Encoded protein: CSVDRAEGETQYF.

The V and J genes are TRBV27 and TRBJ2-7, with D unclear. The CDR3 has 13 residues. Trimming pared 4 bases from V and 3 bases from J, leaving 10 bases between. Germline V lookup: CDR1 MNHEY, CDR2 SMNVEV (reference sequence). The CDR3 DNA is TGTGCCAGCAGTTCAAGTTTGGGCTACGAGCAGTACTTC. This translates into CASSSSLGYEQYF.